This T cell receptor beta chain stems from a study of T cells in tuberculosis. Study-level background: T cells were selected with CD1B tetramers loaded with glucose monomycolate.

TCRdb's table, derived via immunoSEQ multiplex PCR, lists solely in-frame clones and lacks some. Of 85,000 to 90,000 clones in the sample, approximately 90% were seen once. CDR1 is MRHNA, CDR2 SNTAGT, per germline. The CDR3 extends over 13 amino acids. The V and J ends lost 6 bases and 1 base respectively, with 9 bases between them. Sorting used thawed, overnight-rested PBMC stained with anti-CD3, a viability dye and GMM-loaded CD1B tetramer. C32 glucose monomycolate from Rhodococcus equi was loaded onto the CD1B tetramers. CD14-expressing monocytes were removed from PBMC before cryopreservation and sorting.

The sequenced sample was CD1b-GMM tetramer-negative cells sorted from PBMCs. This clonotype was sampled from an adult woman with latent tuberculosis. The chain couples TRBV6-4 to TRBJ1-1, with D unresolved. CDR3 in DNA: TGTGCCAGCAGCATTACAGAGAACACTGAAGCTTTCTTT. It yields the protein CASSITENTEAFF.